The 25 T cell receptor beta chains below all came from one sample that was sequenced in a study of blood T cells in healthy people across ages. For the second PCR, which ran for 7 to 11 cycles, a sample-barcoded 5' primer and a J-beta primer mix were used. TCRdb ran MiXCR on the 5' RACE reads and lists one entry per CDR3 protein. Among about 1.7 million distinct CDR3 sequences listed, approximately 30% were seen once. The specimen was blood. These receptors were obtained from a woman aged 25-40 years in good health.

The rearrangement links TRBV5-1 to TRBJ1-2; D call uncertain. The CDR3 extends over 13 amino acids. Germline lookup yields CDR1 SGHRS and CDR2 YFSETQ. V dropped 4 bases and J dropped 3 bases, with 10 bases sitting between them. The chain's CDR3 is CASSPGWDYGYTF. The DNA of the CDR3 is TGCGCCAGCAGCCCCGGGTGGGACTATGGCTACACCTTC.

This clonotype was found a few times. The J gene is TRBJ1-2, the V gene TRBV10-3; 7 nucleotides line up with TRBD1. V lost 2 bases and J lost 3; bases outside the gene matches: 6. The CDR3 runs to 15 residues. CDR1 ENHRY and CDR2 SYGVKD come from the germline V gene. CDR3 sequence: CAISEPDRRYYGYTF. The CDR3 DNA reads as TGTGCCATCAGTGAGCCGGACAGGAGATACTATGGCTACACCTTC.

V gene TRBV14 combines with J gene TRBJ2-1, with 9 bases aligning to TRBD1. The V segment lost 4 bases and the J segment 6 bases; nucleotides outside the gene matches: 10. The germline gives CDR1 SGHDN, CDR2 FVKESK. This CDR3 has 16 residues. CDR3 coding DNA: TGTGCCAGCAGCCCCCGTAGGGACAGGGCCTTCAATGAGCAGTTCTTC. Protein: CASSPRRDRAFNEQFF.

The chain links TRBV20-1 to TRBJ2-3, with a weak D call TRBD1 (5 bases). The germline CDR1 and CDR2 sequences are DFQATT and SNEGSKA (reference sequence). Trimming shortened V by 0 bases and J by 6 bases, and 16 bases separated the two germline ends. The CDR3 totals 15 residues. The CDR3 DNA reads TGCAGTGCTAGAGATTCGAGCCTAGGGGTGGATACGCAGTATTTT. Amino acids: CSARDSSLGVDTQYF.

This clonotype was counted once. Germline and junction disagree at one end, which may indicate a read error. V gene TRBV25-1 combines with J gene TRBJ1-1; D uncertain. CDR3 length: 11 amino acids. Germline V CDR1 and CDR2: MGHDK, SYGVNS. This CDR3 is CASSSRSEAFF. CDR3 nucleotide sequence: TGTGCCAGCAGTAGCAGGTCGGAAGCTTTCTTC.

This clonotype was counted only a few times. The V and J genes are TRBV29-1 and TRBJ1-2; tentatively, D is TRBD1 (6 bases). CDR1 and CDR2 from the germline V gene are SQVTM and ANQGSEA. The CDR3 covers 12 residues. V dropped 7 bases and J dropped 2 bases, with 11 bases sitting between them. This CDR3 reads CSGADSNYGYTF. DNA of the CDR3: TGCAGCGGTGCGGACAGCAACTATGGCTACACCTTC. Variable domain in full (rest from reference TRBV29-1 and TRBJ1-2): SAVISQKPSRDICQRGTSLTIQCQVDSQVTMMFWYRQQPGQSLTLIATANQGSEATYESGFVIDKFPISRPNLTFSTLTVSNMSPEDSSIYLCSGADSNYGYTFGSGTRLTVV.

This clonotype was observed a handful of times. CDR3 sequence (DNA): TGTGCCAGCAGCCAACGCGGACTAGGGACCCAGTACTTC. It is translated as CASSQRGLGTQYF. The V and J genes are TRBV3-1 and TRBJ2-5; 7 bases match TRBD2. V gave up 2 bases and J gave up 7 bases; unmatched junction bases: 4. Germline values: CDR1 LGHDT, CDR2 YNNKEL (reference sequence). The CDR3 has 13 residues.

Of note for this clonotype: At one end the junction does not follow the germline gene, possibly because of a read error. The chain joins TRBV6-2 or TRBV6-3 to TRBJ2-3, with 10 bases fitting TRBD1. This CDR3 is built from 16 residues. The germline V gene has CDR1 MNHEY and CDR2 SVGEGT. The CDR3 region has the DNA TGTGCCAGCAGCTCCCCCGGACAGGGGGATGGAGATACGCGGTATTTT. Amino acids: CASSSPGQGDGDTRYF.

The chain is built from TRBV20-1 and TRBJ2-5; TRBD1 matches at 7 bases. CDR1 is DFQATT and CDR2 is SNEGSKA in the germline V gene (reference sequence). CDR3 length: 14 residues. Trimming at V came to 6 bases and at J to 2 bases, leaving 9 bases not matched to a gene. In nucleotides, the CDR3 is TGCAGTGCCGCTGGGGGACAGATTCAAGAGACCCAGTACTTC. It codes for CSAAGGQIQETQYF.

The J gene is TRBJ2-1, the V gene TRBV11-3, with a tentative D call TRBD2 (6 bases). The J call may be incorrect, as the DNA end agrees better with TRBJ2-7. Germline-derived CDR1 and CDR2 are SGHNT and YENEEA. This CDR3 contains 15 residues. Here the CDR3 DNA reads TGTGCCAGCAGCTTAACGGGACTTACCTACAATGAGCAGTACTTC. It encodes CASSLTGLTYNEQYF.

The table lists this clonotype with a few counts. The chain links TRBV18 to TRBJ1-1; perhaps TRBD1 as D (6 bases). V gave up 0 bases and J gave up 1 base, with 9 bases separating them. Germline assignment: CDR1 KGHSH and CDR2 LQKENI. The CDR3 consists of 15 residues. CDR3 nucleotide sequence: TGTGCCAGCTCACCACCGGGCAGGGGGAACACTGAAGCTTTCTTT. Its translation: CASSPPGRGNTEAFF.

As concerns this clonotype: The junction departs from the called germline gene at one end, perhaps through a read error. This rearrangement joins TRBV29-1 to TRBJ1-4; TRBD1 might be the D (6 bases). Per the germline V gene, CDR1 is SQVTM and CDR2 is ANQGSEA. This CDR3 has 15 amino acids. The CDR3 nucleotides are TGCAGCGTTGAAGTTCGGACAGTAACTAGTGAAAAACTGTTTTTT. This encodes CSVEVRTVTSEKLFF.

Ten or more counts support this clonotype. The V call is TRBV20-1, the J call TRBJ2-7; 9 bases agree with TRBD1. The trim removed 1 base at V and 5 bases at J, leaving 9 bases unmatched. Per the germline V gene, CDR1 is DFQATT and CDR2 is SNEGSKA (reference sequence). This CDR3 has 15 amino acids. CDR3 bases: TGCAGTGCTAGAGTGGCCGTCAGGACAGGGGACGAGCAGTACTTC. This translates into CSARVAVRTGDEQYF.

This clonotype showed up just a few times. The chain is built from TRBV3-1 and TRBJ1-4, with 7 bases aligning to TRBD1. The CDR3 length is 17 residues. With 4 bases clipped from V and 2 bases from J, the junction kept 10 bases outside the gene matches. Germline values: CDR1 LGHDT, CDR2 YNNKEL (reference sequence). The CDR3 bases are TGTGCCAGCAGCCGGTCGGACAGGCGGGGGACTAATGAAAAACTGTTTTTT. Translated, it gives CASSRSDRRGTNEKLFF.

In this sample, this clonotype turned up many times. The rearrangement links TRBV4-1 to TRBJ2-5; TRBD1 might be the D (5 bases). The V and J ends lost 2 bases and 2 bases respectively, with 12 bases between them. Germline-derived CDR1 and CDR2 are MGHRA and YSYEKL. The CDR3 runs 15 residues. Written as DNA, the CDR3 is TGCGCCAGCAGCCAACGAGAGACAGATCAAGAGACCCAGTACTTC. Its protein is CASSQRETDQETQYF.

Remarks on this clonotype: Given a much more abundant clone one base away, this may be a read error. This chain uses TRBV10-2 with TRBJ2-7; D gene uncertain. V lost 5 bases, J lost 8 bases, and 13 bases lay in between. Germline values: CDR1 WSHSY, CDR2 SAAADI. The CDR3 has 12 amino acids. CDR3 residues: CASSPDRSKQYF. DNA of the CDR3: TGCGCCAGCAGTCCCGACCGTAGTAAGCAGTACTTC.

This clonotype was detected many times. The chain uses TRBV5-1 and TRBJ2-6; TRBD2 is a possible D gene (5 bases). CDR1 and CDR2 from the germline V gene are SGHRS and YFSETQ. The germline V and J ends were trimmed by 0 bases and 0 bases, with 10 bases remaining between them. The CDR3 totals 17 residues. In DNA form, the CDR3 reads TGCGCCAGCAGCTTGGGGGAGAGAAGCTCTGGGGCCAACGTCCTGACTTTC. The encoded protein is CASSLGERSSGANVLTF.

The V call is TRBV3-1, the J call TRBJ2-3; 8 bases line up with TRBD2. Germline CDR1 is LGHDT and CDR2 is YNNKEL (reference sequence). There are 16 residues in the CDR3. V trimming: 4 bases; J trimming: 1 base; junction bases outside the gene matches: 7. CDR3 protein: CASSRRLAIGTDTQYF. The CDR3 region has the DNA TGTGCCAGCAGCCGCCGACTAGCGATAGGCACAGATACGCAGTATTTT.

This clonotype came up a few times. One end of the junction is discordant with germline, which a read error may explain. The rearrangement joins TRBV20-1 to TRBJ2-1; TRBD2 matches 7 bases. Germline values: CDR1 DFQATT, CDR2 SNEGSKA (reference sequence). The CDR3 has 15 amino acids. In DNA form, the CDR3 reads TGCAGTGCTAGAGATGAGGCTAGCGGCTACAAGGAGCAGTTCTTC. It yields the protein CSARDEASGYKEQFF.

Only a few counts were recorded for this clonotype. V usage is TRBV12-3 or TRBV12-4 and J usage is TRBJ2-5, with TRBD2 matching 8 bases. V shed 7 bases and J 4 bases; nucleotides not matched to a gene: 5. This CDR3 region has 13 residues. CDR3 nucleotides: TGTGCCAGCATACGGGAGGGCCGAGAGACCCAGTACTTC. Translation: CASIREGRETQYF.

The chain combines TRBV7-9 with TRBJ2-3; no firm D call. The CDR3 spans 14 residues. The germline gives CDR1 SEHNR, CDR2 FQNEAQ (reference sequence). Trimming shortened V by 5 bases and J by 6 bases, and 15 bases separated the two germline ends. CDR3 nucleotides: TGTGCCAGCAGCGCCGAGTTGGATGCCGATACGCAGTATTTT. Amino acids: CASSAELDADTQYF.

About this clonotype itself: A read error may produce the germline difference seen at one junction end. This chain connects TRBV29-1 to TRBJ1-1, with TRBD1 matching over 7 bases. The CDR3 is made up of 11 amino acids. Germline V gene sequence: CDR1 SQVTM, CDR2 ANQGSEA. CDR3 protein: CSVVRGLGASF. In nucleotides, the CDR3 is TGCAGCGTGGTCAGGGGGTTAGGGGCTTCCTTT. Full variable domain (remainder filled in from reference TRBV29-1 and TRBJ1-1): SAVISQKPSRDICQRGTSLTIQCQVDSQVTMMFWYRQQPGQSLTLIATANQGSEATYESGFVIDKFPISRPNLTFSTLTVSNMSPEDSSIYLCSVVRGLGASFGQGTRLTVV.

This sequence joins TRBV7-2 and TRBJ1-2; 10 nucleotides agree with TRBD1. CDR3 length: 15 amino acids. V gave up 1 base and J gave up 6 bases; unmatched junction bases: 5. The germline V gene has CDR1 SGHTA and CDR2 FQGNSA. The CDR3: CASSLVTGGVDGYTF. CDR3 coding DNA: TGTGCCAGCAGCTTAGTGACAGGGGGCGTGGATGGCTACACCTTC. Drawing the rest from reference TRBV7-2 and TRBJ1-2, the complete variable domain is GAGVSQSPSNKVTEKGKDVELRCDPISGHTALYWYRQSLGQGLEFLIYFQGNSAPDKSGLPSDRFSAERTGGSVSTLTIQRTQQEDSAVYLCASSLVTGGVDGYTFGSGTRLTVV.

This clonotype was recorded many times. V and J are TRBV12-3 or TRBV12-4 and TRBJ2-7, with TRBD2 as a possible D gene (6 bases). Trimming stripped 6 bases from V and 6 bases from J, with 15 bases between. The CDR3 runs 13 residues. In nucleotides, the CDR3 is TGTGCCAGCAGAGCCGGGACTCTTTTCGAGCAGTACTTC. It yields the protein CASRAGTLFEQYF.

Only a few counts were recorded for this clonotype. CDR3 region: CASSLGLAGDLLASYNEQFF. The CDR3 DNA reads TGCGCCAGCAGCTTGGGGTTAGCGGGGGACCTCCTCGCTTCCTACAATGAGCAGTTCTTC. V and J are TRBV5-1 and TRBJ2-1; 9 positions match TRBD2. The trim removed 0 bases at V and 1 base at J, leaving 14 bases unmatched. Germline values: CDR1 SGHRS, CDR2 YFSETQ. This CDR3 comprises 20 residues.